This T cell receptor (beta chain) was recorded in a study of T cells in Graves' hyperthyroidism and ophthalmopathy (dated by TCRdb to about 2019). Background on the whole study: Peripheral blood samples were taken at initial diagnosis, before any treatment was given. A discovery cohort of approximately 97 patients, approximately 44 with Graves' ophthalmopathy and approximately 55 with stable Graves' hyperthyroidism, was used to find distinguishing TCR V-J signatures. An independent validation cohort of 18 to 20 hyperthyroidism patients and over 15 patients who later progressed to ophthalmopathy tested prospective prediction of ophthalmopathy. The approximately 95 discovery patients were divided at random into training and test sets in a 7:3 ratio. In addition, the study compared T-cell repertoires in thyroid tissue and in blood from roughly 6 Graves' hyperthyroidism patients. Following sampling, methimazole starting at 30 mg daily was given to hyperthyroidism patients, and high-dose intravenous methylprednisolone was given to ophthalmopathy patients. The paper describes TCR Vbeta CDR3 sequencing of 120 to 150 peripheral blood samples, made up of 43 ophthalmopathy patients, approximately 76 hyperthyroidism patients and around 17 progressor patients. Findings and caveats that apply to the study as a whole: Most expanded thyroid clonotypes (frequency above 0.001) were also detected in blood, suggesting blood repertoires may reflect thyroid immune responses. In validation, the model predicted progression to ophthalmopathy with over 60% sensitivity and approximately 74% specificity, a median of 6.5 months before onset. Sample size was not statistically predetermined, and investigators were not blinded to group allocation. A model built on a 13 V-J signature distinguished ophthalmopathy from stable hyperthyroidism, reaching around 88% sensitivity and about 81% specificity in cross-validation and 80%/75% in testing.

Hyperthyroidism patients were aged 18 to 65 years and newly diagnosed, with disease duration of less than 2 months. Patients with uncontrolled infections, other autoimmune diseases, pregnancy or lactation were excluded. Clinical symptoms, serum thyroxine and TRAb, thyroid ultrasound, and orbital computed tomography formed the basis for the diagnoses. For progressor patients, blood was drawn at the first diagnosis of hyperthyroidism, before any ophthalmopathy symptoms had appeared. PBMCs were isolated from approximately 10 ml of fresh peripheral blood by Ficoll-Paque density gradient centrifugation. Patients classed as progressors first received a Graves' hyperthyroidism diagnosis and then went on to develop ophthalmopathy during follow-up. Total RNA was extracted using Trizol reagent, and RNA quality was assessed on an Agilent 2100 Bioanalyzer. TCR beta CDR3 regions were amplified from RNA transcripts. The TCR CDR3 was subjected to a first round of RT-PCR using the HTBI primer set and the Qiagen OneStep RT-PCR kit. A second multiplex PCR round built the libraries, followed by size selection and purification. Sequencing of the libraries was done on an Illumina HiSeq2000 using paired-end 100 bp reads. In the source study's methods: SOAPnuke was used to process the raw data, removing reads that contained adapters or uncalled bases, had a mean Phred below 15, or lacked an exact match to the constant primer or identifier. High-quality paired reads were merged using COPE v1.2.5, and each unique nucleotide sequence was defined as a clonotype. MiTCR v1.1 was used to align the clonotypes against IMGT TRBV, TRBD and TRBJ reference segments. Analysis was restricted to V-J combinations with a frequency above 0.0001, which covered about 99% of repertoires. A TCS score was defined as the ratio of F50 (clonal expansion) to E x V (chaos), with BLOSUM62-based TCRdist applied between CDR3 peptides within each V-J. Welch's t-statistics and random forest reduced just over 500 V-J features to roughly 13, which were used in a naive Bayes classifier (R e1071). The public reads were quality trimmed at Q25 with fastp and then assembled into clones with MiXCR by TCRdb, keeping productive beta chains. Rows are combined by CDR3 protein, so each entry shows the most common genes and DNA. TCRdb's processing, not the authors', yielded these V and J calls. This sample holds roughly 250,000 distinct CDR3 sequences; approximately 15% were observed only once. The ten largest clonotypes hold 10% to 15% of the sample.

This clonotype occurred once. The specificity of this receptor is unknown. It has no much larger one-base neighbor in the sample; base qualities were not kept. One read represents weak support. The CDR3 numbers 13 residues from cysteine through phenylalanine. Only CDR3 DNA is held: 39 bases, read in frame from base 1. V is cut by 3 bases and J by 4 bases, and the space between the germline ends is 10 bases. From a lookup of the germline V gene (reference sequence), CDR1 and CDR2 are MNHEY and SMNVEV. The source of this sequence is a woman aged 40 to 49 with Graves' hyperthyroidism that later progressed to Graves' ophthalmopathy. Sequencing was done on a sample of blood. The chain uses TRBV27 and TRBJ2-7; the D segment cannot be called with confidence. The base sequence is TGTGCCAGCAGTTTTCGCACCGGATACGAGCAGTACTTC. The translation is CASSFRTGYEQYF.